This TCR beta chain was identified during a study of T cells after posttransplantation cyclophosphamide. The V and J ends lost 4 bases and 8 bases respectively, with 15 bases between them. CDR1 and CDR2 from the germline V gene are SGHRS and YFSETQ. The CDR3 runs 13 residues. Sequenced by immunoSEQ multiplex PCR; TCRdb stores in-frame clones only, minus some. Of about 19,000 clones in the sample, less than 85% were seen once. The sequencing input was memory CD4+ T cells sorted from blood. This receptor was taken from a man aged 30 to 45 in good health and a related stem cell transplant donor. The chain combines TRBV5-1 with TRBJ1-2, with D tentatively TRBD1 (5 bases). CDR3 nucleotides: TGCGCCAGCAGCCTCCGGGGGGACCTCGGCTACACCTTC. Translation: CASSLRGDLGYTF.